The next 12 T cell receptor beta chains were all read from a single sample in a study of blood T cell repertoires in COVID-19. Sequencing was performed with immunoSEQ multiplex PCR; in TCRdb, only in-frame clones are kept and a portion is missing. The table lists about 62,000 clones, 88% of them singletons, with about 3.8% in the top ten. The sequenced material came from peripheral blood. The receptor set was obtained from a human donor in a cohort sampled during active COVID-19.

This clone was seen just once. The CDR3, as DNA: TGTGCCAGCAGCCCTGGACATTCGTCCTACGAGCAGTACTTC. It translates to CASSPGHSSYEQYF. The chain combines TRBV3-1 (or the pseudogene TRBV3-2) with TRBJ2-7; possibly TRBD1 for D (5 bases). Germline CDR1 is LGHDT and CDR2 is YNNKEL (reference sequence). Between the trimmed V and J ends, which lost 4 bases and 1 base, there was a span of 11 bases. The CDR3 consists of 14 residues.

This chain connects TRBV9 to TRBJ1-2; 12 bases are shared with TRBD1. CDR3 length: 15 residues. Trimming took 3 bases from V and 4 from J; bases not matched to a gene: 4. CDR1 is SGDLS and CDR2 is YYNGEE in the germline V gene. For the CDR3, the DNA is TGTGCCAGCAGCGAGGGGACAGGGGGCATCTATGGCTACACCTTC. Amino acid sequence: CASSEGTGGIYGYTF.

This clone was found once. This chain uses TRBV7-6 with TRBJ2-7, with 7 bases aligning to TRBD2. V gave up 2 bases and J gave up 3 bases; unmatched junction bases: 10. The germline gives CDR1 SGHVS, CDR2 FNYEAQ. The CDR3 loop spans 16 amino acids. The chain's CDR3 is CASSLPPSGAYYEQYF. CDR3 in DNA: TGTGCCAGCAGCTTACCCCCGAGCGGGGCTTACTACGAGCAGTACTTC.

The genes are TRBV7-9 and TRBJ1-2; 7 bases are shared with TRBD1. The trim removed 4 bases at V and 2 bases at J, leaving 1 base unmatched. Germline CDR1 and CDR2: SEHNR and FQNEAQ (reference sequence). The length of the CDR3 is 13 residues. The CDR3 bases are TGTGCCAGCAGCTCGACAGGGAACTATGGCTACACCTTC. It is translated as CASSSTGNYGYTF.

J is TRBJ2-3 and V is TRBV10-1; TRBD2 agrees at 7 bases. Trimming at V came to 7 bases and at J to 0 bases, leaving 4 bases not matched to a gene. The CDR3 is 14 residues long. Germline V gene data show CDR1 as WNHNN and CDR2 as SYGVQD (reference sequence). The CDR3, as DNA: TGCGCCAGCATCGTCGGGGGGAGCACAGATACGCAGTATTTT. This translates into CASIVGGSTDTQYF.

The V call is TRBV9, the J call TRBJ2-2; TRBD2 aligns across 7 bases. The ends lost 0 bases at V and 6 bases at J; junction bases unmatched: 11. The CDR3 contains 17 residues. Germline V gene sequence: CDR1 SGDLS, CDR2 YYNGEE. The CDR3 DNA sequence: TGTGCCAGCAGCGTAGGGATAGCTAGCGGCCCTGCCGGGGAGCTGTTTTTT. It specifies CASSVGIASGPAGELFF.

The J gene is TRBJ2-1, the V gene TRBV4-2, with TRBD2 matching over 11 bases. This CDR3 spans 17 amino acids. Germline V gives CDR1 LGHNA, CDR2 YNFKEQ. With V trimmed by 4 bases and J by 4 bases, 9 bases remained unmatched. CDR3 sequence reads: CASSPFTGTSGYNEQFF. The CDR3 DNA reads TGTGCCAGCAGCCCCTTTACCGGGACTAGCGGATACAATGAGCAGTTCTTC.

The V call is TRBV30, the J call TRBJ1-4; TRBD1 agrees at 10 bases. The trim removed 3 bases at V and 8 bases at J, leaving 18 bases unmatched. This CDR3 comprises 18 residues. Per germline, CDR1 GTSNPN and CDR2 SVGIG (reference sequence). CDR3 region: CAWRGQGRGLVSGEKLFF. The CDR3 nucleotides read TGTGCCTGGAGGGGACAGGGGCGCGGGCTGGTTTCGGGAGAAAAACTGTTTTTT.

This chain uses TRBV28 with TRBJ2-7; D call uncertain. With 6 bases removed from V and 2 bases from J, the gap between germline ends came to 5 bases. The CDR3 contains 11 residues. Germline V lookup: CDR1 MDHEN, CDR2 SYDVKM. The CDR3 bases are TGTGCCAGCAGAGACACCTACGAGCAGTACTTC. This codes for CASRDTYEQYF.

This chain joins TRBV28 and TRBJ1-5; 9 nucleotides line up with TRBD1. Losses at the gene ends were 2 bases for V and 4 bases for J; bases not matched to a gene: 9. The CDR3 totals 17 residues. CDR1 and CDR2 (germline): MDHEN, SYDVKM. Written as DNA, the CDR3 is TGTGCCAGCAGTTTAGACCCCGGGACAGGGCTTAATCAGCCCCAGCATTTT. Residues: CASSLDPGTGLNQPQHF.

The V and J genes are TRBV5-6 and TRBJ2-6; tentative D call: TRBD2 (7 bases). There are 19 residues in the CDR3. The germline CDR1 and CDR2 sequences are SGHDT and YYEEEE. Deletions cut 4 bases from V and 1 base from J, with 21 bases between. The DNA for the CDR3 is TGTGCCAGCAGCCCGAAGATCGGGGGGCACGGGTCTGGGGCCAACGTCCTGACTTTC. Translating it yields CASSPKIGGHGSGANVLTF.

A remark on this clone: An end of the junction differs from the germline gene, which may be a read error. This sequence joins TRBV20-1 and TRBJ1-4; D remains unclear. Germline loops: CDR1 DFQATT, CDR2 SNEGSKA (reference sequence). This CDR3 contains 11 residues. CDR3 in DNA: TGCAGTGCCCTAGGACGATCCCTCCCTAGCTTT. Translated, it gives CSALGRSLPSF.